This T cell receptor (beta chain) was captured in a study of shared clonotypes between healthy human individuals. Study overall: A few men and a couple of women, aged 18 to 49, were donors.

Genomic DNA, for the unsorted samples, came from 80 million to 100 million PBMCs. Deep level was the assay's run setting. Per the original methods: Filtering was not the same, since immunoSEQ gave junction-only sequences without quality scores. TCRdb's copy holds only in-frame clones and misses some; the assay was immunoSEQ multiplex PCR. V and J calls and clone size come straight from that table; D and trimming were deduced from the DNA. The sample contains about 470,000 clones, about four fifths of which appear only once. The CDR3 is 15 residues long. CDR1 is SGHRS, CDR2 YFSETQ, per germline. The sequence derives from a woman in her forties in good health. Some clones in this sample may be carry-over from other donors' samples. Material: PBMCs. V gene TRBV5-1 combines with J gene TRBJ2-5, with 7 bases lining up with TRBD1. The tail of the sequence fits TRBJ2-7 better, so the J call may be wrong. Here the CDR3 DNA reads TGCGCCAGCAGCCCCCGACAGGGCCATTCCTACGAGCAGTACTTC. The encoded protein is CASSPRQGHSYEQYF.